This TCR beta chain was sequenced during a study of cytomegalovirus exposure and HLA in healthy donors. Across the study: Earlier, 110 million or so unique TCR beta sequences were recovered from around 180 million T cells by an analysis.

Per germline, CDR1 MNHEY and CDR2 SVGAGI. Trimming at V came to 4 bases and at J to 9 bases, leaving 6 bases not matched to a gene. The CDR3 is made up of 13 amino acids. Researchers ran the PCR with 60 Vbeta and 13 Jbeta primers. Here immunoSEQ multiplex PCR was the method, and the copy in TCRdb shows in-frame clones only, minus some. The sample lists 100,000 to 150,000 clones; over 65% were seen once. Regarding the study as a whole: Based on reports, TCR beta sequences accurately predicted HLA-A and HLA-B alleles for most subjects. In the analysis, some V segments, TRBV6-2 and TRBV6-3 included, were excluded as indistinguishable. A later analysis reportedly found fewer N-insertions in an Asian-associated ancestry cluster than the roughly 670-donor mean.

To note about this clone: Its antigen is not identified.

The sample comprised PBMCs. The chain uses TRBV6-5 and TRBJ2-1; 7 bases are a match to TRBD2. This clonotype was sampled from a man between 40 and 49 years old in good health and CMV-seropositive. The CDR3 sequence is CASSSSGGGEQFF. The DNA of the CDR3 is TGTGCCAGCAGTTCCTCGGGAGGCGGTGAGCAGTTCTTC.